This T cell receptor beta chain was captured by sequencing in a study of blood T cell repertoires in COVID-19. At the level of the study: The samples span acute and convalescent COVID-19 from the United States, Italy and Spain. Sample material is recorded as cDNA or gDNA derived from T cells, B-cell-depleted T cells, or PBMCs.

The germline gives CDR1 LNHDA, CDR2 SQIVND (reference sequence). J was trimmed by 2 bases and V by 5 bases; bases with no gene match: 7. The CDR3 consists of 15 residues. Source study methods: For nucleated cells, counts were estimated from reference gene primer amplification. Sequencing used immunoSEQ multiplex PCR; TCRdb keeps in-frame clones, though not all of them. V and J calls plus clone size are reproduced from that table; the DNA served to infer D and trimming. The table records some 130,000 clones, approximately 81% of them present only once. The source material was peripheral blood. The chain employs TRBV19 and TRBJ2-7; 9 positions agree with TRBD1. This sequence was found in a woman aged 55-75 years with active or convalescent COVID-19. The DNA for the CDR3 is TGTGCCAGTAGTTATACCGGGACAGGGACCTACGAGCAGTACTTC. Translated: CASSYTGTGTYEQYF.